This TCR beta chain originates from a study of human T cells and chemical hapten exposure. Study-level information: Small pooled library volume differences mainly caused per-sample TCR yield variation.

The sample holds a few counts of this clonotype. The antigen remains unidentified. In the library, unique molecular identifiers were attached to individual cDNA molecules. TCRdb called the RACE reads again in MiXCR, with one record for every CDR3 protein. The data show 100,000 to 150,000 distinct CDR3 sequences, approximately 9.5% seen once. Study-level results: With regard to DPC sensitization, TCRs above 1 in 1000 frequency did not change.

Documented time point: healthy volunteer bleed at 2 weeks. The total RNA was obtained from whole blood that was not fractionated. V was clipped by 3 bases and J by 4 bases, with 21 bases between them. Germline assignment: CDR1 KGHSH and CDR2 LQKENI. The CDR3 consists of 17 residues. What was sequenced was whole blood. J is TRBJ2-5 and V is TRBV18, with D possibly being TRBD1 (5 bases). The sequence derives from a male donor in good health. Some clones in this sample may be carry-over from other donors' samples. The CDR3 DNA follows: TGTGCCAGCTCACCGTGGCTAGGTCCGACCCAGGGAGAGACCCAGTACTTC. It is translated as CASSPWLGPTQGETQYF.